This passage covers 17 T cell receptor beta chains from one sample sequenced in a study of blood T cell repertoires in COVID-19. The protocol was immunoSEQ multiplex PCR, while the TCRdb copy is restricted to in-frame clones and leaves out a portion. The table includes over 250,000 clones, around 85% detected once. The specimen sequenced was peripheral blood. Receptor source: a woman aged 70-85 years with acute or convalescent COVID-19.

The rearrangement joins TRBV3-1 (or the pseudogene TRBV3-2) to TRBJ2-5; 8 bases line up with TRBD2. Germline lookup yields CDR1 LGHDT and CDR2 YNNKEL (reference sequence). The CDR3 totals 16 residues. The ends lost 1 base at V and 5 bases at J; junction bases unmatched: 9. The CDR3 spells CASSQVGSGTGETQYF. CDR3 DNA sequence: TGTGCCAGCAGCCAAGTAGGTAGCGGGACTGGGGAGACCCAGTACTTC.

CDR3 nucleotides: TGCGCCAGCAGCCAGGGCAGGGCTGGTGGCTACACCTTC. Its translation is CASSQGRAGGYTF. This chain connects TRBV5-1 to TRBJ1-2; D is perhaps TRBD1 (5 bases). The CDR3 runs 13 residues. Germline values: CDR1 SGHRS, CDR2 YFSETQ. Trimming took 4 bases from V and 7 from J, leaving 14 bases between them. The full variable domain, its missing parts supplied by reference TRBV5-1 and TRBJ1-2, is KAGVTQTPRYLIKTRGQQVTLSCSPISGHRSVSWYQQTPGQGLQFLFEYFSETQRNKGNFPGRFSGRQFSNSRSEMNVSTLELGDSALYLCASSQGRAGGYTFGSGTRLTVV.

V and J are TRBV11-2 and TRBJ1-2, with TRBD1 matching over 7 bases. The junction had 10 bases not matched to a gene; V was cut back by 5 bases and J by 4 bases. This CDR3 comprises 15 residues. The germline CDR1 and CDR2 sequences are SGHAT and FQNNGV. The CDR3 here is CASSPTTGRLYGYTF. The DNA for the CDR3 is TGTGCCAGCAGCCCCACGACAGGGAGACTCTATGGCTACACCTTC.

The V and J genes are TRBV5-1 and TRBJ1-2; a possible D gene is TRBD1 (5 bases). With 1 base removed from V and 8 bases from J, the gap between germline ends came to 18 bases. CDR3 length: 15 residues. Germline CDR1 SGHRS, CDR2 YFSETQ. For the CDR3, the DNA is TGCGCCAGCAGCTTGCCCGGGACTGGACTGGAGGGCTACACCTTC. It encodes CASSLPGTGLEGYTF.

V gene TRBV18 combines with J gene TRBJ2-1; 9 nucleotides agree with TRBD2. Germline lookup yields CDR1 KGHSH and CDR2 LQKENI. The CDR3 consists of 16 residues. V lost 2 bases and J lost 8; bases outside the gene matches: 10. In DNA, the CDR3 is TGTGCCAGCTCACCAAAACCGGGACTAGCAAGCGATGAGCAGTTCTTC. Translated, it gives CASSPKPGLASDEQFF.

The DNA for the CDR3 is TGTGCCAGCTCCGCCGGGGAGCAGTACTTC. Amino acid sequence: CASSAGEQYF. The chain has TRBV5-5 and TRBJ2-7; D uncertain. Trimming left V 7 bases short and J 7 bases short, with 9 bases between. Germline CDR1 SGHKS, CDR2 YYEKEE (reference sequence). The CDR3 extends over 10 amino acids.

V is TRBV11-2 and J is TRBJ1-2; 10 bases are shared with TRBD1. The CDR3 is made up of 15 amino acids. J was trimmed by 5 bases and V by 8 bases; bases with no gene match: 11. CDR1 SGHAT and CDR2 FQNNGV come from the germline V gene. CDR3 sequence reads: CASGSPTGGPYGYTF. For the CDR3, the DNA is TGTGCCAGCGGCTCACCGACAGGGGGCCCTTATGGCTACACCTTC. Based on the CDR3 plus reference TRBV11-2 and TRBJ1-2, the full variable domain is EAGVAQSPRYKIIEKRQSVAFWCNPISGHATLYWYQQILGQGPKLLIQFQNNGVVDDSQLPKDRFSAERLKGVDSTLKIQPAKLEDSAVYLCASGSPTGGPYGYTFGSGTRLTVV.

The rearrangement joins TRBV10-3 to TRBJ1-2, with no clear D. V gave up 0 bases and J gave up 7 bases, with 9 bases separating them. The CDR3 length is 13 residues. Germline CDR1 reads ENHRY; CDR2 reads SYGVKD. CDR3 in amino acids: CAISESTGVGYTF. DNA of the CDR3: TGTGCCATCAGTGAGTCAACCGGGGTTGGCTACACCTTC.

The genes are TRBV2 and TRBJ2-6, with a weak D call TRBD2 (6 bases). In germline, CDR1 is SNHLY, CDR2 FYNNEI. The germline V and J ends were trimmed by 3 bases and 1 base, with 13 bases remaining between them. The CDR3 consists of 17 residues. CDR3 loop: CASSDGTGISGANVLTF. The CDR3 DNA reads TGTGCCAGCAGTGACGGGACTGGGATTTCTGGGGCCAACGTCCTGACTTTC.

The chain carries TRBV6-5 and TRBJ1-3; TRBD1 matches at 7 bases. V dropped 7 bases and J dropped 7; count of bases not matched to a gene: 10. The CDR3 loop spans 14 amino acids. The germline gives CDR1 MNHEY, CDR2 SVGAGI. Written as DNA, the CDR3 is TGTGCCAGCAATGGGGCAGGGGGAAGGAACACCATATATTTT. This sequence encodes CASNGAGGRNTIYF.

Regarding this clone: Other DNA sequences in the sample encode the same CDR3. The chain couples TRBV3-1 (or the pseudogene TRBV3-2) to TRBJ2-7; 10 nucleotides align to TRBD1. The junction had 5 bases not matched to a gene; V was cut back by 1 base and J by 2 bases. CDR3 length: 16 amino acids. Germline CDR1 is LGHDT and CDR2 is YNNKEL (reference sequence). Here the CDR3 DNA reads TGTGCCAGCAGCCAAGGAGGGGGACAGGGGCCCTACGAGCAGTACTTC. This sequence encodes CASSQGGGQGPYEQYF.

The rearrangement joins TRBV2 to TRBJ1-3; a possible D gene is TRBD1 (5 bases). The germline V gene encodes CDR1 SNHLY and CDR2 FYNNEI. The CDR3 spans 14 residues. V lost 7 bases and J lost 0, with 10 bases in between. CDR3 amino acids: CASTMQGSGNTIYF. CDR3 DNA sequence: TGTGCCAGCACCATGCAGGGCTCTGGAAACACCATATATTTT.

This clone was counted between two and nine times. CDR3 in amino acids: CASSVRGTYGYTF. CDR3 DNA: TGTGCCAGCAGCGTAAGGGGGACCTATGGCTACACCTTC. This sequence joins TRBV9 and TRBJ1-2, with D perhaps matching TRBD1 (6 bases). The V gene's germline CDR1 is SGDLS and CDR2 YYNGEE. The CDR3 has 13 amino acids. Trimming pared 1 base from V and 4 bases from J, leaving 8 bases between.

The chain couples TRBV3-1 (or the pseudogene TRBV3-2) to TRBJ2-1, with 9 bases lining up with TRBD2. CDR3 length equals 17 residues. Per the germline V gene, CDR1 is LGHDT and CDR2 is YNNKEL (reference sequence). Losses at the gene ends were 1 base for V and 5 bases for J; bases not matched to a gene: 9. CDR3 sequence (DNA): TGTGCCAGCAGCCAAGGCCCGGCTAGCGGGGCGGACAATGAGCAGTTCTTC. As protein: CASSQGPASGADNEQFF.

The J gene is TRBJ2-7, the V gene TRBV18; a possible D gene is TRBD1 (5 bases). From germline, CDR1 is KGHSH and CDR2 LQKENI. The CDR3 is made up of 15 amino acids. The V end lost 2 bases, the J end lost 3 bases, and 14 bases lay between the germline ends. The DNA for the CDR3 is TGTGCCAGCTCACCAAGGCAGGGTAAGGACTACGAGCAGTACTTC. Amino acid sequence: CASSPRQGKDYEQYF.

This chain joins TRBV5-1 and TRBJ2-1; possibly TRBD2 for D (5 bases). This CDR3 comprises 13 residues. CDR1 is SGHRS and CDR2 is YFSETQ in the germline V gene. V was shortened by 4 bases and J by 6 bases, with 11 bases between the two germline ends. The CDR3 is CASSRGSTNEQFF. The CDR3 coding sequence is TGCGCCAGCAGCCGGGGATCCACCAATGAGCAGTTCTTC.

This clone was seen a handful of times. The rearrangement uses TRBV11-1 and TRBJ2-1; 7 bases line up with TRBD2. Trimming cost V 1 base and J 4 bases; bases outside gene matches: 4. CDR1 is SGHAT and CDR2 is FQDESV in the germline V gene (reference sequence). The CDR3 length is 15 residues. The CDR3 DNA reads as TGTGCCAGCAGCTTAGTACGGGGGGATTACAATGAGCAGTTCTTC. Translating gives CASSLVRGDYNEQFF.